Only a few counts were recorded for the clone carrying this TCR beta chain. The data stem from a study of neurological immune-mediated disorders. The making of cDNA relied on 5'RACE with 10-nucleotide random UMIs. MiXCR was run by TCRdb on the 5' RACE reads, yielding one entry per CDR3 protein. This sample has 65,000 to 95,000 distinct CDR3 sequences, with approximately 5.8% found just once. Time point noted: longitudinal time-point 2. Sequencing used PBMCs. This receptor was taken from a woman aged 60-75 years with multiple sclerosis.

In DNA, the CDR3 is TGTGCCAGCAGTTTGCTTCCGGACAGGGGGTATGGCTACACCTTC. This codes for CASSLLPDRGYGYTF. V gene TRBV27 combines with J gene TRBJ1-2; 10 nucleotides agree with TRBD1. The CDR3 has 15 amino acids. Trimming cost V 3 bases and J 5 bases; bases outside gene matches: 6. Germline CDR1 and CDR2: MNHEY and SMNVEV (reference sequence).